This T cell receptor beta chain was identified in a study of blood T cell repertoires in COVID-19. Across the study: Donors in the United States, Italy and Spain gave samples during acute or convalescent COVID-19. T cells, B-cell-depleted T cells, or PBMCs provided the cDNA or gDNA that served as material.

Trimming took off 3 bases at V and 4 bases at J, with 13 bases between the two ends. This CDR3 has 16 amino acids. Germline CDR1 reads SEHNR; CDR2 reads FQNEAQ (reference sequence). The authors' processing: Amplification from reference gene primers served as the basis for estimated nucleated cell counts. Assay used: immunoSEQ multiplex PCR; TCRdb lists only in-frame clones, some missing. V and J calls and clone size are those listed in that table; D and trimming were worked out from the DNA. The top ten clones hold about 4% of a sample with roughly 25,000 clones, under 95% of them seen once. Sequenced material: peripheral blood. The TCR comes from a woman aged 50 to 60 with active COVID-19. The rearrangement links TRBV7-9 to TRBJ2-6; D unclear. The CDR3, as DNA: TGTGCCAGCAGCTTTCGTACCACAACAGGGGCCAACGTCCTGACTTTC. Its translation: CASSFRTTTGANVLTF.